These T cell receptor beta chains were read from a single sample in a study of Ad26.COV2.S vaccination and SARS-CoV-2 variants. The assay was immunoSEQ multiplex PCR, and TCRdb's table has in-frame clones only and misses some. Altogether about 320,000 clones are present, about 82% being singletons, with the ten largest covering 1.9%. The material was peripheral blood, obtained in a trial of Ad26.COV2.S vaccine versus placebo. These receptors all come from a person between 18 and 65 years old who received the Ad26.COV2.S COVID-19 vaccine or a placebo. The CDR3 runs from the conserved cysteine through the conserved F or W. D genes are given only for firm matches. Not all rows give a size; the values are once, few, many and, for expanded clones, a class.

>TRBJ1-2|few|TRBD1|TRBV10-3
TGTGCCATCAGTGCTCCGGGACAGGGGTTCTATGGCTACACCTTC
CAISAPGQGFYGYTF
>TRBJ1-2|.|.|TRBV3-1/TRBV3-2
TGTGCCAGCAGCCAAGATCCCGCTAACTATGGCTACACCTTC
CASSQDPANYGYTF
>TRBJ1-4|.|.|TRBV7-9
TGTGCCAGCAGCTTACCGACCCTGGGGCAGGGGCCAACTAATGAAAAACTGTTTTTT
CASSLPTLGQGPTNEKLFF
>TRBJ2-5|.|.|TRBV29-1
TGCAGCACCCGGGACCCTCAAGAGACCCAGTACTTC
CSTRDPQETQYF
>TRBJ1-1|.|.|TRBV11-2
TGTGCCAGCAGCTGGACAGCAAACACTGAAGCTTTCTTT
CASSWTANTEAFF
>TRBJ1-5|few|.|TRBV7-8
TGTGCCAGCAGCTTAGCTCCGGGGGCCGGTAATCAGCCCCAGCATTTT
CASSLAPGAGNQPQHF
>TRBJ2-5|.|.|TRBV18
TGTGCCAGCTCACCAACCTCCATTAATCAAGAGACCCAGTACTTC
CASSPTSINQETQYF
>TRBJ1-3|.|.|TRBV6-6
TGTGCCAGCAGACGCCCCGGTTCTCCGCTTGGAAACACCATATATTTT
CASRRPGSPLGNTIYF
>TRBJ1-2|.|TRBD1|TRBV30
TGTGCCTGCTCTGGGACAGCTACCTATGGCTACACCTTC
CACSGTATYGYTF
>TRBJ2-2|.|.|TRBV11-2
TGTGCCAGCAGCCGATTCGCTACCGGGGAGCTGTTTTTT
CASSRFATGELFF
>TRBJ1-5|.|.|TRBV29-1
TGCAGCGTGCTATGGGCGAAAAATCAGCCCCAGCATTTT
CSVLWAKNQPQHF
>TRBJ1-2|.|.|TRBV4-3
TGCGCCAGCAGCCAAGATAGAAGCAGTAACTATGGCTACACCTTC
CASSQDRSSNYGYTF
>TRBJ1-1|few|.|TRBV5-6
TGTGCCAGCAGCTCCCGGACGGACGTTTGGGTGAGGACTGAAGCTTTCTTT
CASSSRTDVWVRTEAFF